A single T cell receptor (beta chain) is shown here with its context. Sequencing was performed with immunoSEQ multiplex PCR; in TCRdb, only in-frame clones are kept and a portion is missing. The table has approximately 110,000 clones, 71% seen once; the top ten hold approximately 0.86%. The data derive from a study of blood T cell repertoires in COVID-19. In germline, CDR1 is MNHEY, CDR2 SMNVEV (reference sequence). Trimming at V came to 5 bases and at J to 5 bases, leaving 12 bases not matched to a gene. The CDR3 spans 17 residues. The rearrangement links TRBV27 to TRBJ1-4; 9 bases fit TRBD1. The sequence came from a human donor with acute or convalescent COVID-19. The donor label of this sample is uncertain. Material: peripheral blood. CDR3 in DNA: TGTGCCAGCAGTCTACGCTCACCCGGGACAGGGAATGAAAAACTGTTTTTT. Translated: CASSLRSPGTGNEKLFF.